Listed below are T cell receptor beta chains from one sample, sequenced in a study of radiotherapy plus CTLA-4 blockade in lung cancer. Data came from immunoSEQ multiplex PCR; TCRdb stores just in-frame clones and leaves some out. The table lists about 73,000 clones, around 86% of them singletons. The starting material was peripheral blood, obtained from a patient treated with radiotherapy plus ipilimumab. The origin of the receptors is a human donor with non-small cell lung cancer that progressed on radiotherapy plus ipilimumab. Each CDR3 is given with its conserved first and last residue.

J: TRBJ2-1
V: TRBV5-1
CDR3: CASSQRTSASSYNEQFF

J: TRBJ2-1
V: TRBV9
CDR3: CASSVSGTFNEQFF

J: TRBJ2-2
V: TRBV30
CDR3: CAWREEGELFF

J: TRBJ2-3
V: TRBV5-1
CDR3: CASRRELAGLAGADTQYF

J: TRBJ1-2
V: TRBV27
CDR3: CASSSNPDRRGGYTF

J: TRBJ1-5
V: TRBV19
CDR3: CASSLQGSNQPQHF

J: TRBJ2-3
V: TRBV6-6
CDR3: CASSRQTTDTQYF

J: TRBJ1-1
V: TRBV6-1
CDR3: CASRAREVSTEAFF

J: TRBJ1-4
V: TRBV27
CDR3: CASSSRVMDEKLFF

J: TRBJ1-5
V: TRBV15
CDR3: CATSRGGVDRPQHF

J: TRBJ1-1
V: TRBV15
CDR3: CATSRDGNTEAFF

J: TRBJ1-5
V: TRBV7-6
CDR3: CASSPSFSTQPQHF

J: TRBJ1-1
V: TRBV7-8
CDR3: CASSLHVGASGGLEAFF

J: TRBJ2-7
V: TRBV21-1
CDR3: CASSKGGQGNDEQYF

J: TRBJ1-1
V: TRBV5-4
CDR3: CASSLGGQGLSEAFF

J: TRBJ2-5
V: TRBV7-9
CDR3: CASSFGSGSWQETQYF

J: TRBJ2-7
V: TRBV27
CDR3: CASSASGSYEQYF

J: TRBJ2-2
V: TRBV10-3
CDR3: CAINGDTGELFF

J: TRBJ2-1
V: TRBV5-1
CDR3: CASSFTVGFSSYNEQFF

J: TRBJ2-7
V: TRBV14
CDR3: CASSQAGQGPYEQYF

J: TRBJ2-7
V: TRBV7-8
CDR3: CASNTGGDRGYEQYF

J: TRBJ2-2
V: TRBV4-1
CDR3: CASSQGEGWDTGELFF

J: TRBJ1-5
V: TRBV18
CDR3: CASSPDRSSQPQHF

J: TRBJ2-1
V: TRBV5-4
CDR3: CASSLDRGSYNEQFF

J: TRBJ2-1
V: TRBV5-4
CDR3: CASSLTGGDEQFF

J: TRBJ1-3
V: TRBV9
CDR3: CASSEQTGPPSLGSGNTIYF

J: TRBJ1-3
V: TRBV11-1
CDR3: CASSYRTGGGNTIYF

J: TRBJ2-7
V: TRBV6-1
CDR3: CASSAAGGPGYEQYF

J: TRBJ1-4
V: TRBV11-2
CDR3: CASSLGGGREKLFF

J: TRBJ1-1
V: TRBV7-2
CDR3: CASSKAGQGEAFF

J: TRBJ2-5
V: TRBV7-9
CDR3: CASSLFRGGQETQYF

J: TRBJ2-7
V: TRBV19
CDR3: CASSAQGPEQYF

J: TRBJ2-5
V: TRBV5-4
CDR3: CASSIAGAEETQYF

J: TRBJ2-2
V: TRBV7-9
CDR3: CASRDRFLNTGELFF

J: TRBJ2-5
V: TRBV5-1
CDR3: CASSLSRTGGRAGLSQETQYF

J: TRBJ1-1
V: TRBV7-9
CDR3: CASSGTGARGEAFF

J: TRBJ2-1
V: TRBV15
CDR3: CATSGLAGGKLYNEQFF

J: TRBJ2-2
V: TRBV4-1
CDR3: CASSQDIASRELFF

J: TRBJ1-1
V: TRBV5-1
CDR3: CASSLTGGEAGNTEAFF

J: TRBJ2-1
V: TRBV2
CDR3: CASSARVQGEQFF

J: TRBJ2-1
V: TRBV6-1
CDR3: CASTPGVGSYNEQFF

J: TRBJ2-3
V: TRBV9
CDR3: CASSVRERDTQYF

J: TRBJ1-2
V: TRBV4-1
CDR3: CASSQDTGEYGYTF

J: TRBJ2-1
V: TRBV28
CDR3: CASSSPAGNNEQFF

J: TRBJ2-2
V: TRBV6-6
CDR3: CASRVQINTGELFF

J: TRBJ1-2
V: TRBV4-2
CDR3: CASSLGTPLTWFF

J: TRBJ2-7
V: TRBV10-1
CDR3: CASSDGPYEQYF

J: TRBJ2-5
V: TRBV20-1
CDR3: CSARVQETQYF

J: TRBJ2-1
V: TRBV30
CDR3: CAWSVAGDRQFF